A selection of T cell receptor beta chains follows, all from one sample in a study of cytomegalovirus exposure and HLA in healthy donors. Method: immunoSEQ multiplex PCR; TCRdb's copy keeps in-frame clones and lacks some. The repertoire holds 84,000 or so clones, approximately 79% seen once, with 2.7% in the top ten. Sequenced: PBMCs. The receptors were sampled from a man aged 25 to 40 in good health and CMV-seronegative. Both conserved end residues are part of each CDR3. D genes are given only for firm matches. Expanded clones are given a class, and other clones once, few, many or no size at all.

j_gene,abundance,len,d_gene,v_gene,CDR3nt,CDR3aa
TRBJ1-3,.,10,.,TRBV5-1,TGCGCCAGCAGCTCGGACGGCCAGGGGTTT,CASSSDGQGF
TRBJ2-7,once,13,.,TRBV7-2,TGTGCCAGCAGCCGCGGGTCCCACTACGAGCAGTACTTC,CASSRGSHYEQYF
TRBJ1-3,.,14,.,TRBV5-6,TGTGCCAGCAGCTCATTAACAGCTGGAAACACCATATATTTT,CASSSLTAGNTIYF
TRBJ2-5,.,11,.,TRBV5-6,TGTGCCAGCAGCCTCCAAGAGACCCAGTACTTC,CASSLQETQYF
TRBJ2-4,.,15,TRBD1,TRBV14,TGTGCCAGCAGCCAAGAACGGGACAGGAAAAACATTCAGTACTTC,CASSQERDRKNIQYF
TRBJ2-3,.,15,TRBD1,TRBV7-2,TGTGCCAGCAGACTAGGGGGCTCTAGCACAGATACGCAGTATTTT,CASRLGGSSTDTQYF
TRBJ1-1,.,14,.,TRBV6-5,TGTGCCAGCAGCCGACTTTGGGGGGACACTGAAGCTTTCTTT,CASSRLWGDTEAFF
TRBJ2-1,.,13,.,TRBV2,TGTGCCAGCAGTGATTATGGGAGCAATGAGCAGTTCTTC,CASSDYGSNEQFF
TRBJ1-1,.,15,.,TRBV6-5,TGTGCCAGCAGAAGACATGGAGGGGCGAACACTGAAGCTTTCTTT,CASRRHGGANTEAFF
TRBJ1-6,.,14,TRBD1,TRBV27,TGTGCCAGCAGCTCAGGGGGCTTCGGTTCACCCCTCCACTTT,CASSSGGFGSPLHF
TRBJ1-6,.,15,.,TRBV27,TGTGCCAGCAGTTTACAGTCAACATATAATTCACCCCTCCACTTT,CASSLQSTYNSPLHF
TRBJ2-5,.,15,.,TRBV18,TGTGCCAGCTCACCGGGGCAGGCGAATCAAGAGACCCAGTACTTC,CASSPGQANQETQYF
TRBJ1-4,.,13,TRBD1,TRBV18,TGTGCCAGCACCCGGGACAGAGACGAAAAACTGTTTTTT,CASTRDRDEKLFF
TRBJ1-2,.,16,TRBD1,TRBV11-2,TGTGCCAGCAGCTTAGACAGGGACAGGGGGCTCTATGGCTACACCTTC,CASSLDRDRGLYGYTF
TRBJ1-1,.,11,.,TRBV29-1,TGCAGCGTTGAAGATACTTGGGAAGCTTTCTTT,CSVEDTWEAFF
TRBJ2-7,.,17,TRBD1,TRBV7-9,TGTGCCAGCAGCTTAGCCACCGGGACAGGGGGCGCAGGGGAGCAGTACTTC,CASSLATGTGGAGEQYF
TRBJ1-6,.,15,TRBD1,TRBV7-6,TGTGCCAGCAGCTTAGAACAGGGGAATAATTCACCCCTCCACTTT,CASSLEQGNNSPLHF
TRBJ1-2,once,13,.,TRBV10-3,TGTGCCATCAAAGGACAATCTAACTATGGCTACACCTTC,CAIKGQSNYGYTF
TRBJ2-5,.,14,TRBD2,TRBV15,TGTGCCACCAGTGAGCGGGGGGGCTATGAGACCCAGTACTTC,CATSERGGYETQYF
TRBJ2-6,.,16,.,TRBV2,TGTGCCAGCAAGAGTAACCCAGGGGCTGGGGCCAACGTCCTGACTTTC,CASKSNPGAGANVLTF
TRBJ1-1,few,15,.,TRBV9,TGTGCCAGCAGCGTCAACGGAGGGGAAGGGTCAGAAGCTTTCTTT,CASSVNGGEGSEAFF
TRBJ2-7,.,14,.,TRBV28,TGTGCCAGCACCACTAAGAGTTGGTCCTACGAGCAGTACTTC,CASTTKSWSYEQYF
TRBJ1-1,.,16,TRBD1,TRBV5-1,TGCGCCAGCAGCTTGGATCAGGGGGCTATGGGCACTGAAGCTTTCTTT,CASSLDQGAMGTEAFF
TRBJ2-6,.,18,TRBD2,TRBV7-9,TGTGCCAGCAGCTTAGGGGGGGGGAAGGATTCTGGGGCCAACGTCCTGACTTTC,CASSLGGGKDSGANVLTF
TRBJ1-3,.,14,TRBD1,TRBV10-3,TGTGCCTCCCGGGACAGGGGGTTTGGAAACACCATATATTTT,CASRDRGFGNTIYF
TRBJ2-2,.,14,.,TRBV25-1,TGTGCCAGCAGTGCCACTAGCTTCACCGGGGAGCTGTTTTTT,CASSATSFTGELFF
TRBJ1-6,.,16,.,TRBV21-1,TGTGCCAGCAGCCACAGGGACGGAAATGAGAATTCACCCCTCCACTTT,CASSHRDGNENSPLHF
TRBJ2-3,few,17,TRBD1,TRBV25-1,TGTGCCAGCAGTGAAGAGGGCCGGACAGGAGTGTCGGATACGCAGTATTTT,CASSEEGRTGVSDTQYF
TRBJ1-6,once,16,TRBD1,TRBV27,TGTGCCAGCAGTTTATTTCCCGGACAGGACATTTCACCCCTCCACTTT,CASSLFPGQDISPLHF
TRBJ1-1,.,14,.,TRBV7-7,TGTGCCAGCAGCTTAGTGAGGGCGGACACTGAAGCTTTCTTT,CASSLVRADTEAFF